This TCR beta chain is drawn from a study of T-cell memory formation after mild COVID-19. A few counts support this clonotype. Its target is unknown. General study points: Detection of some responders pre-infection suggested pre-existing cross-reactive memory T cells participated.

Per the germline V gene, CDR1 is SGHKS and CDR2 is YYEKEE (reference sequence). Trimming removed 0 bases at V and 0 bases at J, with 7 bases between. The CDR3 runs 15 residues. TCRdb itself ran the 5' RACE reads through MiXCR, one entry per CDR3 protein. The table records roughly 180,000 distinct CDR3 sequences, 11% of them present only once. The J gene is TRBJ2-1, the V gene TRBV5-5; D unresolved. Specimen: PBMCs or a T cell subset sorted from them (not recorded which). The sequence was collected from a man younger than 30 who had mild COVID-19 (a few samples of this study predate the infection). Cell type and time point are not known. The CDR3 is CASSLVSISYNEQFF. Here the CDR3 DNA reads TGTGCCAGCAGCTTGGTTTCGATCTCCTACAATGAGCAGTTCTTC. Based on the CDR3 plus reference TRBV5-5 and TRBJ2-1, the full variable domain is DAGVTQSPTHLIKTRGQQVTLRCSPISGHKSVSWYQQVLGQGPQFIFQYYEKEERGRGNFPDRFSARQFPNYSSELNVNALLLGDSALYLCASSLVSISYNEQFFGPGTRLTVL.